The source of this TCR beta chain is a study of cytomegalovirus exposure and HLA in healthy donors. Use of 60 Vbeta and 13 Jbeta primers characterized the PCR. This table comes from immunoSEQ multiplex PCR, and its TCRdb copy is limited to in-frame clones, with some not included. The sample has some 150,000 clones, approximately 76% seen once. V was shortened by 2 bases and J by 1 base, with 15 bases between the two germline ends. The CDR3 has 16 residues. Germline CDR1 and CDR2: KGHSH and LQKENI. The clonotype originates from a man between 60 and 75 years old in good health and CMV-seronegative. The rearrangement links TRBV18 to TRBJ2-7; perhaps TRBD1 as D (5 bases). The source material was PBMCs. The DNA of the CDR3 is TGTGCCAGCTCACCATTAGGGGCAGAATCATCCTACGAGCAGTACTTC. It codes for CASSPLGAESSYEQYF. Variable domain in full (rest from reference TRBV18 and TRBJ2-7): NAGVMQNPRHLVRRRGQEARLRCSPMKGHSHVYWYRQLPEEGLKFMVYLQKENIIDESGMPKERFSAEFPKEGPSILRIQQVVRGDSAAYFCASSPLGAESSYEQYFGPGTRLTVT.